This T cell receptor (beta chain) came from a study of cytomegalovirus exposure and HLA in healthy donors. About the study: The same platform used for the approximately 700 first-cohort repertoires was also used for the roughly 120 validation repertoires, as a later analysis reported.

Study findings and constraints: The study listed roughly 150 cytomegalovirus-associated TCR beta chains. Specificity for CMV antigens was confirmed in vitro for a few of the CMV-associated chains. Across donors, most TCRs were seen rarely, yet some public ones were widespread.

Germline values: CDR1 KGHSH, CDR2 LQKENI. V was clipped by 3 bases and J by 1 base; unmatched bases: 3. This CDR3 is 15 amino acids long. On this clone itself: The target antigen is unknown.

TCRdb's copy holds only in-frame clones and misses some; the assay was immunoSEQ multiplex PCR. The data hold 120,000 or so clones, with approximately 88% observed a single time. This receptor was obtained from a woman aged 30 to 39 in good health and CMV-seropositive. The sample consisted of PBMCs. The rearrangement joins TRBV18 to TRBJ2-7, with 10 bases lining up with TRBD1. The CDR3 DNA reads as TGTGCCAGCTCACCCCGGGACAGGGGTTCCTACGAGCAGTACTTC. This codes for CASSPRDRGSYEQYF.